These 8 T cell receptor beta chains were all obtained from the same sample, sequenced in a study of T cells in Graves' hyperthyroidism and ophthalmopathy. Amplification yielded TCR beta CDR3 regions, with RNA transcripts as the source. RT-PCR in the first round (using the HTBI primer set) targeted the TCR CDR3. TCRdb independently ran MiXCR on the multiplex PCR reads; one entry per CDR3 protein. The repertoire has around 380,000 distinct CDR3 sequences, roughly 13% of them found once; the top ten carry around 21%. The sample consisted of blood. The receptors derive from a young man with Graves' hyperthyroidism that later progressed to Graves' ophthalmopathy.

This rearrangement joins TRBV5-1 to TRBJ2-4; D unresolved. The CDR3 is made up of 14 amino acids. Germline V gives CDR1 SGHRS, CDR2 YFSETQ. Trimming took off 1 base at V and 8 bases at J, with 13 bases between the two ends. The CDR3 spells CASSLNPSRDIQYF. DNA of the CDR3: TGCGCCAGCAGCTTGAATCCATCACGGGACATTCAGTACTTC.

This clonotype appeared many times. J is TRBJ2-5 and V is TRBV7-2, with 7 bases matching TRBD1. The CDR3 totals 13 residues. The V and J ends lost 6 bases and 5 bases, in that order; junction bases with no gene match: 6. CDR1 and CDR2 (germline): SGHTA, FQGNSA. CDR3 in amino acids: CASRRGGAETQYF. CDR3 in DNA: TGTGCCAGCAGAAGAGGGGGCGCCGAGACCCAGTACTTC. Full variable domain (outside the CDR3, taken from reference TRBV7-2 and TRBJ2-5): GAGVSQSPSNKVTEKGKDVELRCDPISGHTALYWYRQSLGQGLEFLIYFQGNSAPDKSGLPSDRFSAERTGGSVSTLTIQRTQQEDSAVYLCASRRGGAETQYFGPGTRLLVL.

This clonotype was counted a few times. J is TRBJ2-2 and V is TRBV20-1; no reliable D call. The germline gives CDR1 DFQATT, CDR2 SNEGSKA (reference sequence). V shed 5 bases and J shed 8 bases, with 21 bases lying between them. The CDR3 is 15 residues long. CDR3 amino acids: CSASSPAGVGGELFF. The CDR3 coding sequence is TGCAGTGCTTCTTCACCTGCAGGAGTAGGAGGGGAGCTGTTTTTT.

This clonotype was counted at least ten times. V and J are TRBV12-3 or TRBV12-4 and TRBJ1-1; 7 nucleotides align to TRBD1. After removal of 6 bases from V and 7 bases from J, the junction contained 14 bases not matched to a gene. This CDR3 is 15 amino acids long. CDR3 region: CASRQNRGRLLEAFF. The CDR3 DNA sequence: TGTGCCAGCAGACAAAACAGGGGCCGACTCCTTGAAGCTTTCTTT.

This clonotype was counted between two and nine times. The V and J genes are TRBV6-1 and TRBJ2-3, with a weak D call TRBD2 (5 bases). The germline CDR1 and CDR2 sequences are MNHNS and SASEGT. The V end lost 6 bases, the J end lost 3 bases, and 10 bases lay between the germline ends. CDR3 length: 13 amino acids. CDR3 sequence (DNA): TGTGCCAGCAGACCCTCGGGGACAGATACGCAGTATTTT. The encoded protein is CASRPSGTDTQYF.

This clonotype was observed a few times. This sequence joins TRBV6-2 or TRBV6-3 and TRBJ2-1; tentatively, D is TRBD2 (6 bases). There are 14 residues in the CDR3. Germline assignment: CDR1 MNHEY and CDR2 SVGEGT. V lost 9 bases and J lost 1, with 13 bases in between. DNA of the CDR3: TGTGCCAGTCCCAGGCTAGCGTCCTACAATGAGCAGTTCTTC. This sequence encodes CASPRLASYNEQFF.

V is TRBV7-3 and J is TRBJ1-6; the D is unclear. Germline V gene data show CDR1 as SGHTA and CDR2 as FQGTGA. The CDR3 is 13 amino acids. The V and J ends lost 3 bases and 8 bases respectively, with 8 bases between them. In nucleotides, the CDR3 is TGTGCCAGCAGCTTCCGACTCGATTCACCCCTCCACTTT. This encodes CASSFRLDSPLHF.

The rearrangement joins TRBV4-2 to TRBJ2-7, with TRBD1 matching 7 bases. From germline, CDR1 is LGHNA and CDR2 YNFKEQ. V gave up 1 base and J gave up 5 bases; unmatched junction bases: 2. This CDR3 is 13 amino acids long. The DNA for the CDR3 is TGTGCCAGCAGCCAAGTCACAGGGGACGAGCAGTACTTC. This gives the protein CASSQVTGDEQYF.